The entry below gives a single T cell receptor (beta chain) sequence along with its context. Its antigen is currently unknown. CDR1 SGHDT and CDR2 YYEEEE come from the germline V gene. V gave up 4 bases and J gave up 3 bases; unmatched junction bases: 5. The CDR3 length is 14 residues. Assay: immunoSEQ multiplex PCR; the TCRdb copy retains only in-frame clones and omits some. The sample holds about 6,000 clones; 77% are singletons and the top ten take 20% to 25%. This entry is derived from a study of OX40 agonist ivuxolimab in advanced cancers. Overall study context: Participants, 65% to 85% male, averaged roughly 59 years of age, ranging from about 23 to 85.

Study-wide results and caveats: Both CD4+ and CD8+ T cell populations in blood had undergone clonal expansion by week 6 at 0.1 to 3.0 mg/kg. The antigens recognized by the expanded peripheral T cells, that is their antigen specificity, were not determined. The mean number of expanded clones was higher in CD8+ T cells than in CD4+.

The genes are TRBV5-6 and TRBJ1-1; 8 nucleotides agree with TRBD1. The sequence was obtained from an adult with an advanced solid tumor such as melanoma, head and neck, liver or kidney cancer. This sample comprised CD4+ or CD8+ T cells sorted from blood, obtained in a trial of the OX40 agonist ivuxolimab. CDR3 nucleotide sequence: TGTGCCAGCAGCCGATGGGACAGGTACACTGAAGCTTTCTTT. It translates to CASSRWDRYTEAFF.